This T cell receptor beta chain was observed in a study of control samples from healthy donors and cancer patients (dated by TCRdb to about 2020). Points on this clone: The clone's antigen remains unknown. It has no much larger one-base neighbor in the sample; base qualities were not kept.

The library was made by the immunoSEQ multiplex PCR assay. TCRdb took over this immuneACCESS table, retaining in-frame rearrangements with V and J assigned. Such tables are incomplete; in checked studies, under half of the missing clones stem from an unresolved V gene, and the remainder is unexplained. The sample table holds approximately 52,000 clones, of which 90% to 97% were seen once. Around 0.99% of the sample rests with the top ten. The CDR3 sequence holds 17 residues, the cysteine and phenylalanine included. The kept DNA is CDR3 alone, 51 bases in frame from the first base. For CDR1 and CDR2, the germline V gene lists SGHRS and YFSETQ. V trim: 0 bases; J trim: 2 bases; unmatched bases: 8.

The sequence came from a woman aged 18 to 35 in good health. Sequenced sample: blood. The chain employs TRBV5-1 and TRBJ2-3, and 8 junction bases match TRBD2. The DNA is TGCGCCAGCAGCTTGGGGACTACGGGGGGGCCCACAGATACGCAGTATTTT. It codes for CASSLGTTGGPTDTQYF.